The following is a T cell receptor (beta chain) sequence with its context. This specimen belongs to a study of technical replicates of blood from a handful of donors. In germline, CDR1 is LNHDA, CDR2 SQIVND (reference sequence). V lost 5 bases, J lost 6 bases, and 14 bases stayed unmatched. The length of the CDR3 is 17 residues. TCRdb's table, derived via immunoSEQ multiplex PCR, lists solely in-frame clones and lacks some. The table has 65,000 to 85,000 clones, 95% to 98% seen once. The receptor was derived from a human donor in good health. The chain is built from TRBV19 and TRBJ2-3, with 10 bases aligning to TRBD1. Sequencing used T cells isolated from PBMCs. CDR3 amino acids: CASSDRTGRDRGDTQYF. CDR3 DNA sequence: TGTGCCAGTAGTGATCGGACAGGGAGGGACAGGGGCGATACGCAGTATTTT.